Sequencing of this TCR beta chain was carried out in a study of T cells after somatic rescue of genetic block. The V gene's germline CDR1 is SNHLY and CDR2 FYNNEI. The V end was cut by 8 bases, the J end by 2 bases, with 13 bases between. The CDR3 length is 13 residues. The protocol was immunoSEQ multiplex PCR, while the TCRdb copy is restricted to in-frame clones and leaves out a portion. The sample yields tens of thousands of clones, 90% to 96% seen once. The receptor comes from a child less than two years old. The sample taken for sequencing was peripheral blood mononuclear cells (PBMCs). The chain couples TRBV2 to TRBJ2-7; D is perhaps TRBD2 (6 bases). CDR3 loop: CASGLAPPYEQYF. The DNA for the CDR3 is TGTGCCAGCGGTCTAGCGCCCCCCTACGAGCAGTACTTC.